The 18 T cell receptor beta chains given below trace back to one sample, sequenced in a study of technical replicates of blood from a handful of donors. This table comes from immunoSEQ multiplex PCR, and its TCRdb copy is limited to in-frame clones, with some not included. The data hold roughly 66,000 clones, with 70% to 90% observed a single time. Sequenced sample: PBMCs. The receptors originated from a human donor in good health. Some clones in this sample may be carry-over from other donors' samples.

The J gene is TRBJ2-3, the V gene TRBV11-2; D remains ambiguous. The CDR3 contains 12 residues. Trimming removed 5 bases at V and 4 bases at J, with 7 bases between. The V gene's germline CDR1 is SGHAT and CDR2 FQNNGV. The CDR3 DNA sequence: TGTGCCAGCAGCACGGAGCCAGATACGCAGTATTTT. Protein: CASSTEPDTQYF.

The CDR3 is CASSQSGAYNEQFF. The CDR3 coding sequence is TGCGCCAGCAGCCAGAGTGGAGCCTACAATGAGCAGTTCTTC. The genes are TRBV5-1 and TRBJ2-1; no firm D call. The CDR3 contains 14 residues. V was shortened by 4 bases and J by 2 bases, with 10 bases between the two germline ends. The V gene's germline CDR1 is SGHRS and CDR2 YFSETQ.

This chain joins TRBV7-9 and TRBJ1-1; 10 bases fit TRBD1. The CDR3 is made up of 13 amino acids. In germline, CDR1 is SEHNR, CDR2 FQNEAQ (reference sequence). The junction had 1 base not matched to a gene; V was cut back by 4 bases and J by 5 bases. The CDR3 is CASSWDRGTEAFF. The CDR3 bases are TGTGCCAGCAGCTGGGACAGGGGTACTGAAGCTTTCTTT.

The genes are TRBV15 and TRBJ1-5, with D unresolved. Trimming shortened V by 5 bases and J by 0 bases, and 14 bases separated the two germline ends. The CDR3 covers 16 residues. The germline CDR1 and CDR2 sequences are LNHNV and YYDKDF (reference sequence). CDR3 DNA: TGTGCCACCAGCCGTTTCCCCGGGGATAGCAATCAGCCCCAGCATTTT. Its protein product is CATSRFPGDSNQPQHF.

The chain has TRBV6-5 and TRBJ1-2, with D perhaps matching TRBD1 (5 bases). V lost 2 bases, J lost 3 bases, and 13 bases lay in between. CDR3 length: 15 amino acids. Germline V gives CDR1 MNHEY, CDR2 SVGAGI. CDR3 in amino acids: CASSYGPVRDYGYTF. The CDR3, as DNA: TGTGCCAGCAGTTACGGGCCAGTCAGGGACTATGGCTACACCTTC.

The V and J genes are TRBV6-6 and TRBJ1-1; D perhaps matches TRBD1 (6 bases). V was clipped by 5 bases and J by 4 bases, with 11 bases between them. Germline V gene lookup returns CDR1 MNHNY and CDR2 SVGAGI (reference sequence). CDR3 size: 13 residues. CDR3: CASSTRTVTEAFF. The CDR3 DNA sequence: TGTGCCAGCAGTACCCGGACAGTCACTGAAGCTTTCTTT.

The chain uses TRBV28 and TRBJ1-5, with 8 nucleotides matching TRBD1. The germline V gene encodes CDR1 MDHEN and CDR2 SYDVKM. V shed 6 bases and J 0 bases; nucleotides not matched to a gene: 4. This CDR3 spans 15 amino acids. The CDR3 here is CASRVQGVSNQPQHF. Here the CDR3 DNA reads TGTGCCAGCAGGGTACAGGGGGTTAGCAATCAGCCCCAGCATTTT.

The genes are TRBV7-8 and TRBJ2-7; no definite D call. The V gene lost 1 base and the J gene lost 7 bases, with 5 bases spanning the gap. The CDR3 length is 11 residues. CDR1 is SGHVS, CDR2 FQNEAQ, per germline. CDR3 region: CASSLVGEQYF. The CDR3 DNA sequence: TGTGCCAGCAGCTTAGTCGGTGAGCAGTACTTC. The variable domain in full, completed from reference TRBV7-8 and TRBJ2-7, reads GAGVSQSPRYKVAKRGQDVALRCDPISGHVSLFWYQQALGQGPEFLTYFQNEAQLDKSGLPSDRFFAERPEGSVSTLKIQRTQQEDSAVYLCASSLVGEQYFGPGTRLTVT.

The chain has TRBV11-3 and TRBJ2-3; the D is unclear. This CDR3 is built from 13 residues. Germline assignment: CDR1 SGHNT and CDR2 YENEEA. Deletions cut 5 bases from V and 4 bases from J, with 10 bases between. The DNA of the CDR3 is TGTGCCAGCAGCCATACTGAAGCAGATACGCAGTATTTT. Its translation: CASSHTEADTQYF.

The chain combines TRBV12-5 with TRBJ1-3; 7 bases are a match to TRBD1. The CDR3 covers 15 residues. Looked up from germline, CDR1 is LGHNT and CDR2 is FRNRAP. Trimming cost V 3 bases and J 4 bases; bases outside gene matches: 6. The CDR3 protein is CASGFEGAFGNTIYF. The CDR3 coding sequence is TGTGCTAGTGGTTTCGAGGGGGCCTTCGGAAACACCATATATTTT.

This sequence joins TRBV29-1 and TRBJ2-5; 11 bases fit TRBD1. From germline, CDR1 is SQVTM and CDR2 ANQGSEA. V was clipped by 3 bases and J by 6 bases; unmatched bases: 9. This CDR3 region has 15 residues. The CDR3 loop is CSVDGTGGGIKTQYF. The CDR3 DNA is TGCAGCGTTGACGGGACAGGGGGGGGAATTAAGACCCAGTACTTC.

The chain couples TRBV5-1 to TRBJ2-1, with 8 bases fitting TRBD1. After removal of 4 bases from V and 5 bases from J, the junction contained 5 bases not matched to a gene. The length of the CDR3 is 14 residues. Germline V CDR1 and CDR2: SGHRS, YFSETQ. The chain's CDR3 is CASSAGQGDNEQFF. The CDR3, as DNA: TGCGCCAGCAGCGCCGGACAGGGAGACAATGAGCAGTTCTTC.

The DNA for the CDR3 is TGTGCCAGCACCGCCGACAGGGGCTCTGGCTACACCTTC. It encodes CASTADRGSGYTF. The genes are TRBV7-8 and TRBJ1-2, with 8 positions matching TRBD1. The CDR3 contains 13 residues. Germline lookup yields CDR1 SGHVS and CDR2 FQNEAQ. V dropped 7 bases and J dropped 7; count of bases not matched to a gene: 8.

This rearrangement joins TRBV6-6 to TRBJ2-7; 7 bases fit TRBD1. Trimming at V came to 6 bases and at J to 3 bases, leaving 5 bases not matched to a gene. CDR1 MNHNY and CDR2 SVGAGI come from the germline V gene (reference sequence). The CDR3 is 13 amino acids. CDR3 protein: CASSPTGRYEQYF. The CDR3, as DNA: TGTGCCAGCAGCCCGACAGGGCGCTACGAGCAGTACTTC.

The chain is built from TRBV30 and TRBJ2-3; D ambiguous. Germline V CDR1 and CDR2: GTSNPN, SVGIG (reference sequence). This CDR3 spans 15 amino acids. Deletions cut 0 bases from V and 0 bases from J, with 10 bases between. CDR3 amino acids: CAWSVLSSSTDTQYF. Written as DNA, the CDR3 is TGTGCCTGGAGTGTACTAAGCTCTAGCACAGATACGCAGTATTTT.

The rearrangement links TRBV12-5 to TRBJ1-1; 8 bases are a match to TRBD1. Per germline, CDR1 LGHNT and CDR2 FRNRAP. V trimming: 6 bases; J trimming: 11 bases; junction bases outside the gene matches: 11. CDR3 length: 13 residues. The DNA for the CDR3 is TGTGCTAGTGGCCCAGGGGGCGCGGGTTTGGCTTTCTTT. Translated, it gives CASGPGGAGLAFF.

This chain connects TRBV4-2 to TRBJ2-6; D unresolved. This CDR3 spans 16 amino acids. The germline V gene has CDR1 LGHNA and CDR2 YNFKEQ. The V gene lost 5 bases and the J gene lost 0 bases, with 11 bases spanning the gap. The CDR3 loop reads CASSALPSSGANVLTF. The CDR3 region has the DNA TGTGCCAGCAGCGCCTTACCGAGCTCTGGGGCCAACGTCCTGACTTTC.

V gene TRBV14 combines with J gene TRBJ1-6; 7 bases are a match to TRBD1. The germline V gene encodes CDR1 SGHDN and CDR2 FVKESK. This CDR3 has 14 amino acids. With 6 bases clipped from V and 6 bases from J, the junction kept 5 bases outside the gene matches. The chain's CDR3 is CASRHGTVNSPLHF. The CDR3 region has the DNA TGTGCCAGCAGACACGGGACAGTTAATTCACCCCTCCACTTT.